The clone carrying this TCR beta chain was detected many times. Its target is unknown. These data come from a study of T cells in Graves' hyperthyroidism and ophthalmopathy. Whole-study results and caveats: Ophthalmopathy prediction by the model preceded onset by a median roughly 6 months.

Regions amplified from RNA transcripts were the TCR beta CDR3 regions. TCR CDR3 underwent first-round RT-PCR with the HTBI primer set. TCRdb re-analysed the multiplex PCR reads in MiXCR, keeping a single row per CDR3 protein. The sample lists 650,000 to 700,000 distinct CDR3 sequences, around 16% occurring once. Germline loops: CDR1 ENHRY, CDR2 SYGVKD. The CDR3 spans 15 residues. The V segment lost 6 bases and the J segment 4 bases; nucleotides outside the gene matches: 5. The chain employs TRBV10-3 and TRBJ2-3, with 12 bases lining up with TRBD2. Sequenced material: blood. The source of this sequence is a man in his fifties with Graves' hyperthyroidism. The CDR3 bases are TGTGCCATCAGGCAGACTAGCGGGAGTTCAGATACGCAGTATTTT. Translation: CAIRQTSGSSDTQYF.